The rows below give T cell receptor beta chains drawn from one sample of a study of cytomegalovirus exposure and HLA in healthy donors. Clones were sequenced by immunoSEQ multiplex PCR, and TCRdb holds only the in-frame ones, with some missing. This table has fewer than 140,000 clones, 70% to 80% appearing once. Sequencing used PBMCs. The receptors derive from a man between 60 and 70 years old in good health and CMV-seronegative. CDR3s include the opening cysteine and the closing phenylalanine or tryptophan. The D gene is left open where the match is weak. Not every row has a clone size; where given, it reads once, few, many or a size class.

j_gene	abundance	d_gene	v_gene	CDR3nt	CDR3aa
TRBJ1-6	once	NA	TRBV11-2	TGTGCCAGCAGCTCGCGACTGAATTCACCCCTCCACTTT	CASSSRLNSPLHF
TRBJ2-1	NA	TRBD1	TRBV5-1	TGCGCCAGCAGCGAGGGACAGGGGTCCTACAATGAGCAGTTCTTC	CASSEGQGSYNEQFF
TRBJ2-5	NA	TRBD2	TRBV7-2	TGTGCCAGCAGCTGGGGACTAACAGAGACCCAGTACTTC	CASSWGLTETQYF
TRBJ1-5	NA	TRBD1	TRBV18	TGTGCCAGCTCACCACAACCGGGACAGGGTGGCCAGCCCCAGCATTTT	CASSPQPGQGGQPQHF
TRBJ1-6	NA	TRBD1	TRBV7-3	TGTGCCAGCAGTCGACAGGGGGGAGGTAATTCACCCCTCCACTTT	CASSRQGGGNSPLHF
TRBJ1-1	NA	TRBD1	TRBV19	TGTGCCAGTAGTAAGGGACAGGGGGCCCCCAGCACTGAAGCTTTCTTT	CASSKGQGAPSTEAFF
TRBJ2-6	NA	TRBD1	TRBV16	TGTGCCAGCAGCCAAGTCGACAGGGTTGGGGCCAACGTCCTGACTTTC	CASSQVDRVGANVLTF
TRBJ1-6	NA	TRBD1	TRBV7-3	TGTGCCAGCAGCTTAGCTGGGGACAGGGGCTCACCCCTCCACTTT	CASSLAGDRGSPLHF
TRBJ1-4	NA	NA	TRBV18	TGTGCCAGCTCACCACGCGACTCAAGTAAACTGTTTTTT	CASSPRDSSKLFF
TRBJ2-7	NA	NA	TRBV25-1	TGTGCCAGCAGTGATAAGATGTCCGAGACATCCTTCTTC	CASSDKMSETSFF
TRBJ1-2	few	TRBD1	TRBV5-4	TGTGCCAGCAGCTCCCCCGACAGGGCGACCTATGGCTACACCTTC	CASSSPDRATYGYTF
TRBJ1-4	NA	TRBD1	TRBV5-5	TGTGCCAGCAGCCCAGGGGGCACTAATGAAAAACTGTTTTTT	CASSPGGTNEKLFF
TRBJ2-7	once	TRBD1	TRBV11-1	TGTGCCAGCAGCTTAGCAGACAGGGGGGCCTACGAGCAGTACTTC	CASSLADRGAYEQYF
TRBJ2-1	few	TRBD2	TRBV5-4	TGTGCCAGCAGCCTGAGCGGGGGCTCCTACAATGAGCAGTTCTTC	CASSLSGGSYNEQFF
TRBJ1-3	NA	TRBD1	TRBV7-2	TGTGCCAGCAGCCAAACAGGGGGCCCAGGAAACACCATATATTTT	CASSQTGGPGNTIYF
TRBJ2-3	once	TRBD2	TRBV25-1	TGTGCCAGCAAGGGACTAGCGGGGCCCACAGATACGCAGTATTTT	CASKGLAGPTDTQYF
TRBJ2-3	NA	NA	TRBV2	TGTGCCAGCAGTGAAGGCTTGGCCAGGGGGGCAGATACGCAGTATTTT	CASSEGLARGADTQYF
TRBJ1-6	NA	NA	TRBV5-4	TGTGCCAGCAGCTTGGACAGAAGTTATAATTCACCCCTCCACTTT	CASSLDRSYNSPLHF
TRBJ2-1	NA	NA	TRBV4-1	TGCGCCAGCAGCCAACATACAGGGATCTACGGCAATGAGCAGTTCTTC	CASSQHTGIYGNEQFF
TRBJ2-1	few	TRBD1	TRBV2	TGTGCCAGTTCTTTGACAGGGACGAGGAATGAGCAGTTCTTC	CASSLTGTRNEQFF
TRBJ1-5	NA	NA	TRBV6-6	TGTGCCAGCAGTTACGACAGAGAACCCTATCAGCCCCAGCATTTT	CASSYDREPYQPQHF
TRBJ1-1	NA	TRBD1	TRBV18	TGTGCCAGCTCACCAGGGACAGGGGGGAAAGCTTTCTTT	CASSPGTGGKAFF
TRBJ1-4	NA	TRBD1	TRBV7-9	TGTGCCAGCAGCTTCGGTAACAGGGGGCGCTTAACTAATGAAAAACTGTTTTTT	CASSFGNRGRLTNEKLFF
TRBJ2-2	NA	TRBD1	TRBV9	TGTGCCAGCAGCGGGACAGGGAGTCACACCGGGGAGCTGTTTTTT	CASSGTGSHTGELFF
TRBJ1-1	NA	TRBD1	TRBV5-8	TGTGCCAGCAGCCGGGACAGGGCAAGCACTGAAGCTTTCTTT	CASSRDRASTEAFF
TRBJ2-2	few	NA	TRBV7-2	TGTGCCAGCAGCCAGGCCTGGAGCGGCGGGGAGCTGTTTTTT	CASSQAWSGGELFF
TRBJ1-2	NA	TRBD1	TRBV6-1	TGTGCCAGCAGTGAAAGACAGGGGCTGGATGGCTACACCTTC	CASSERQGLDGYTF
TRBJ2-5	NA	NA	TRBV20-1	TGCAGTCCCTATGCGGAGACCCAGTACTTC	CSPYAETQYF
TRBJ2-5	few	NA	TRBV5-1	TGCGCCAGCAGCTTACAGCAAGAGACCCAGTACTTC	CASSLQQETQYF
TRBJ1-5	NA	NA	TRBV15	TGTGCCACCAGCGTCAGACAGATGGGTCAGCCCCAGCATTTT	CATSVRQMGQPQHF
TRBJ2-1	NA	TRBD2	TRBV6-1	TGTGCCAGCAGCCTGGGACTAGTCCCGGGCCATGAGCAGTTCTTC	CASSLGLVPGHEQFF
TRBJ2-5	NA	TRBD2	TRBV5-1	TGCGCCAGCAGCCCGCGTGACTCTAGCGGGGAAGAGACCCAGTACTTC	CASSPRDSSGEETQYF
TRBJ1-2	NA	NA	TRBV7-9	TGTGCCAGCAGCCTCGGTGAGGGGGCTAACTATGGCTACACCTTC	CASSLGEGANYGYTF
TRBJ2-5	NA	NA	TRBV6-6	TGTGCCAGCAGTTACGTCGCCGGAGGCCAAGAGACCCAGTACTTC	CASSYVAGGQETQYF
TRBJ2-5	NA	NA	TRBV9	TGTGCCAGCAGCGTAGCTTCAGGCAGCTCCTCGAAAGAGACCCAGTACTTC	CASSVASGSSSKETQYF
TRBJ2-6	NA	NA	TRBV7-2	TGTGCCAGCAGCTCCCAGGGGGGTATGTTTAGTTCTGGGGCCAACGTCCTGACTTTC	CASSSQGGMFSSGANVLTF
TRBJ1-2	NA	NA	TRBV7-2	TGTGCCAGCAGCTTAGCGGTCAGATTTTATGGCTACACCTTC	CASSLAVRFYGYTF
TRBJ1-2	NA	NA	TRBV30	TGTGCCTGGAGTGTCGGGGGGCTCTACTATGGCTACACCTTC	CAWSVGGLYYGYTF
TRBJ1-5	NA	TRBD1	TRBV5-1	TGCGCCAGCAGCACGGGGACAGGAGACCAGCATTTT	CASSTGTGDQHF
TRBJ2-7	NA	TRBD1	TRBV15	TGTGCCACCAGCAGGGGACAGTTTTACGAGCAGTACTTC	CATSRGQFYEQYF
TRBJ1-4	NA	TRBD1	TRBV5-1	TGCGCCAGCAGCAGGGACAGGGGAGGAGAAAAACTGTTTTTT	CASSRDRGGEKLFF
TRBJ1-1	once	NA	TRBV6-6	TGTGCCAGCAAATCATCAGGCTTGGACACTGAAGCTTTCTTT	CASKSSGLDTEAFF
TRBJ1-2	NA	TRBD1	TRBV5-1	TGCGCCAGCAGCCTGGACAGGAATAACCAGTTGTATGGCTACACCTTC	CASSLDRNNQLYGYTF
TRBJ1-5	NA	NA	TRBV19	TGTGCCAGTAATCAAGACGCGGCAGGGCGCCAGCATTTT	CASNQDAAGRQHF
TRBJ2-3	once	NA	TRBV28	TGTGCCAGCAGGACGGACAAAAAACGGACAGATACGCAGTATTTT	CASRTDKKRTDTQYF
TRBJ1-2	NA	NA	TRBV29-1	TGCAGCGTTGAAAAGTCCGCAGCCGCAGGCTATGGCTACACCTTC	CSVEKSAAAGYGYTF
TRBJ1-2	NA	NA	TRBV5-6	TGTGCCAACGGCAGACAGCCACTTGGTGGCTACACCTTC	CANGRQPLGGYTF
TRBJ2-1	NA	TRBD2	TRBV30	TGTGCCTGGAAGAAACTAGCGGGCCCCTACAATGAGCAGTTCTTC	CAWKKLAGPYNEQFF
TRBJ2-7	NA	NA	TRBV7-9	TGTGCCAGCAGCCCTGTGGGGGCCATTCACTACGAGCAGTACTTC	CASSPVGAIHYEQYF
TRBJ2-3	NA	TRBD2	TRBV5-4	TGTGCCAGCAGCTCCTTAGCGGGGAGTGGGGGAGATACGCAGTATTTT	CASSSLAGSGGDTQYF
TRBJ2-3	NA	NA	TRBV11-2	TGTGCCAGCAGCTTAGGAGGCTTAGCAAAGGATACGCAGTATTTT	CASSLGGLAKDTQYF
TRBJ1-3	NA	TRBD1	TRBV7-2	TGTGCCAGCAGCCTCCGGGACAGTAGCTCTGGAAACACCATATATTTT	CASSLRDSSSGNTIYF
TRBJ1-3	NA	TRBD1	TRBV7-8	TGTGCCAGCAGCGTCGACAGGGTAAATGGAAACACCATATATTTT	CASSVDRVNGNTIYF
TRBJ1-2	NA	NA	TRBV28	TGTGCCAGCACCGTACAGGGAAACTATGGCTACACCTTC	CASTVQGNYGYTF